This entry describes one T cell receptor beta chain. Antigen: not known. These data originate in a study of T cell responses to AZD1222 COVID-19 vaccine. TCRdb keeps only in-frame clones here, not all; method: immunoSEQ multiplex PCR. Counted here are about 46,000 clones, around 90% occurring once; the ten biggest clones make up about 1.1%. General study points: Donors were largely white British and mainly female; clonal diversity was possibly underestimated.

This receptor was identified in an adult who received the AZD1222 COVID-19 vaccine. Sample: peripheral blood, taken 28 days after the second AZD1222 dose.

CDR3 nucleotide sequence: TGTGCCAGCACCAAGGCCCCCCGGGGGCTGTTAAAAGGAAGCAATCAGCCCCAGCATTTT. It encodes CASTKAPRGLLKGSNQPQHF. The chain combines TRBV7-8 with TRBJ1-5; the D gene is possibly TRBD1 (6 bases). Germline V lookup: CDR1 SGHVS, CDR2 FQNEAQ. The CDR3 is 20 amino acids. V lost 7 bases, J lost 1 base, and 29 bases lay in between.